This T cell receptor beta chain appears in the sequencing data of a study of shared clonotypes between healthy human individuals. Broader study findings: Estimated clonotype richness was generally higher in naive than memory subsets. It was the non-shared clonotypes that had lower generation probabilities than clonotypes shared by all four donors.

Per the authors' pipeline: Junction-only immunoSEQ data arrived without quality scores, meaning filtering differed. Sequencing used immunoSEQ multiplex PCR; TCRdb keeps in-frame clones, though not all of them. Clonal size and the V and J genes are those of that table, whereas D and trimming came from the DNA. The sample yields roughly 810,000 clones, about 96% seen once. Positive CCR7 selection of CD45RO-negative cells yielded the naive CD8 cells, and terminally differentiated effector memory CD45RA+ cells were excluded. V dropped 6 bases and J dropped 4 bases, with 18 bases sitting between them. The V gene's germline CDR1 is MDHEN and CDR2 SYDVKM. The CDR3 is made up of 16 amino acids. Concerning this clone itself: Its antigen is not identified.

This TCR came from a man younger than 40 in good health. Source material: naive CD8+ T cells sorted from blood. The rearrangement joins TRBV28 to TRBJ2-2, with unresolved D. Written as DNA, the CDR3 is TGTGCCAGCAGCCCCCTCATAGGCACAGCCACCGGGGAGCTGTTTTTT. Protein product: CASSPLIGTATGELFF.